Below, one T cell receptor beta chain is given with its context. Its antigen remains unidentified. The ends lost 4 bases at V and 0 bases at J; junction bases unmatched: 9. CDR1 is LGHNA, CDR2 YSLEER, per germline. CDR3 length: 17 amino acids. This specimen comes from a study of cytomegalovirus exposure and HLA in healthy donors. General study results and limits: Among TCR sequences, most were rare, though some public TCRs appeared in many donors. The study listed approximately 160 cytomegalovirus-associated TCR beta chains. Three chains linked to CMV were shown in vitro to be specific for CMV antigens. With high specificity and sensitivity, the classifier reportedly diagnosed cytomegalovirus status.

The assay was immunoSEQ multiplex PCR, and TCRdb's table has in-frame clones only and misses some. The sample lists approximately 130,000 clones, around nine tenths occurring once. The V call is TRBV4-3, the J call TRBJ2-1; 7 bases agree with TRBD2. This TCR was recovered from a woman between 18 and 29 years old in good health and CMV-seronegative. Sequenced sample: PBMCs. In nucleotides, the CDR3 is TGCGCCAGCAGCCCCCTCCCAGCGGGGAGCTCCTACAATGAGCAGTTCTTC. Encoded protein: CASSPLPAGSSYNEQFF.